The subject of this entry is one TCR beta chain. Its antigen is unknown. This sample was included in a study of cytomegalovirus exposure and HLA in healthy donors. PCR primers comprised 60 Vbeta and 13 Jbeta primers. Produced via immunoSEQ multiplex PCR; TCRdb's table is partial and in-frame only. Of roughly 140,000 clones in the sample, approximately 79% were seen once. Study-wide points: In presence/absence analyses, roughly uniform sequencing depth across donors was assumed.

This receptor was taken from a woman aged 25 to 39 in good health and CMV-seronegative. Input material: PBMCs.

Here the CDR3 DNA reads TGCGCCAGCAGCTACGAACAGGGGAACACTGAAGCTTTCTTT. Translated: CASSYEQGNTEAFF. The J gene is TRBJ1-1, the V gene TRBV5-1, with D possibly matching TRBD1 (6 bases). The CDR3 is made up of 14 amino acids. The V gene's germline CDR1 is SGHRS and CDR2 YFSETQ. V was trimmed by 3 bases and J by 1 base, leaving 10 bases between them. The full variable domain, completed using reference TRBV5-1 and TRBJ1-1, is KAGVTQTPRYLIKTRGQQVTLSCSPISGHRSVSWYQQTPGQGLQFLFEYFSETQRNKGNFPGRFSGRQFSNSRSEMNVSTLELGDSALYLCASSYEQGNTEAFFGQGTRLTVV.